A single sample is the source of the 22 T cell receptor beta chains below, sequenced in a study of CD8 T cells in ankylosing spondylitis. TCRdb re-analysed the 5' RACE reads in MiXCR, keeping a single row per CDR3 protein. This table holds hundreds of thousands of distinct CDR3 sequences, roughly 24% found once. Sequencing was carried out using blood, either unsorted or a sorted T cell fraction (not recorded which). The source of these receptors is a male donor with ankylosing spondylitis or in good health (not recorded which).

DNA for the CDR3: TGCAGTGCTAGAGATTTAGCGGATCAGCCCCAGCATTTT. Translating it yields CSARDLADQPQHF. The chain has TRBV20-1 and TRBJ1-5; D not certain. Germline V gene lookup returns CDR1 DFQATT and CDR2 SNEGSKA (reference sequence). There are 13 residues in the CDR3. V was trimmed by 0 bases and J by 5 bases, leaving 8 bases between them.

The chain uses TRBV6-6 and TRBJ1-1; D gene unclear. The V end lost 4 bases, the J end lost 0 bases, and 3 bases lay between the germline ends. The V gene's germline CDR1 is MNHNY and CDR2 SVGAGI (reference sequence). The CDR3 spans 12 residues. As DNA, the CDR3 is TGTGCCAGCAGTTCGGTGAACACTGAAGCTTTCTTT. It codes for CASSSVNTEAFF.

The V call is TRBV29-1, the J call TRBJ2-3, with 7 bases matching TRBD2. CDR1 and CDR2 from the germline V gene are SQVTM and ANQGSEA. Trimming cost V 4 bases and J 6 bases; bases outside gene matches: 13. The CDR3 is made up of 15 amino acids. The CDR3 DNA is TGCAGCGTTGCCTCCCTAGCGGTGGGGGGTGATACGCAGTATTTT. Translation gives CSVASLAVGGDTQYF.

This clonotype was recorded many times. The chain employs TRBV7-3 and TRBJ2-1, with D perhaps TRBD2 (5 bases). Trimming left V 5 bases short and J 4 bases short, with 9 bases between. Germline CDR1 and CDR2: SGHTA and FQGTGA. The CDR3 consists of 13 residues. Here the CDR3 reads CASSLGEYNEQFF. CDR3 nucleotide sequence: TGTGCCAGCAGCCTGGGAGAGTACAATGAGCAGTTCTTC.

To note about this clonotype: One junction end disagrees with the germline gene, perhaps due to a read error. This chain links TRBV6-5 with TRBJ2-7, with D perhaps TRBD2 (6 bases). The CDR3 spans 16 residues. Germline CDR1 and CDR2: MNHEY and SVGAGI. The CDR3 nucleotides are TGTGCCAGAAGTTACCCTAGACTAGTTCTCCCCTACGAGCAGTACTTC. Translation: CARSYPRLVLPYEQYF.

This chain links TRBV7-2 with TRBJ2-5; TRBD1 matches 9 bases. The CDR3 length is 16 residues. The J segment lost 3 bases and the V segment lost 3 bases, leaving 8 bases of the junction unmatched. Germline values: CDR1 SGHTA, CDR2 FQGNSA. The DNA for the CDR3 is TGTGCCAGCAGCTTTACAGGGGGCCTGGGCAAAGAGACCCAGTACTTC. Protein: CASSFTGGLGKETQYF.

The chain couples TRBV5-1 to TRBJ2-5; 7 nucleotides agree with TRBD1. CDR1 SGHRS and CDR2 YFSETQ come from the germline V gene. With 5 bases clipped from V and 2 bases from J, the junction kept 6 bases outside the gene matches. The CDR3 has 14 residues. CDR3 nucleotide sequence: TGCGCCAGCAGTGGGGGACAGCCTCAAGAGACCCAGTACTTC. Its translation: CASSGGQPQETQYF.

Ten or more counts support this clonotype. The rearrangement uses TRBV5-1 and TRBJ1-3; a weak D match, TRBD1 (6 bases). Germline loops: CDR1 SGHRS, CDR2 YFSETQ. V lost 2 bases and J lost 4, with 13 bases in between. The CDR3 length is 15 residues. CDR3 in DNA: TGCGCCAGCAGCTTCGGGGGCAAAATCGGAAACACCATATATTTT. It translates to CASSFGGKIGNTIYF.

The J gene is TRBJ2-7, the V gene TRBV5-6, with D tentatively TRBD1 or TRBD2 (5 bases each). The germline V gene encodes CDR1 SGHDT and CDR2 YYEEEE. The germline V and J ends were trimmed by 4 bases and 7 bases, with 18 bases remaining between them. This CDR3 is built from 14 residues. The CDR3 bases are TGTGCCAGCAGCCCCGGGCTGGGGGTGAGAGAGCAGTACTTC. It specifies CASSPGLGVREQYF.

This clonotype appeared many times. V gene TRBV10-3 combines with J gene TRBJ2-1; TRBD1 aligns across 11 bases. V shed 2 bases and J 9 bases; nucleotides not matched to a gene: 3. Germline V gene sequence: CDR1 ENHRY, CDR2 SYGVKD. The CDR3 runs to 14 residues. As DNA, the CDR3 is TGTGCCATCAGTGAGCCGGGGACAGGGGGTGAGCAGTTCTTC. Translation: CAISEPGTGGEQFF.

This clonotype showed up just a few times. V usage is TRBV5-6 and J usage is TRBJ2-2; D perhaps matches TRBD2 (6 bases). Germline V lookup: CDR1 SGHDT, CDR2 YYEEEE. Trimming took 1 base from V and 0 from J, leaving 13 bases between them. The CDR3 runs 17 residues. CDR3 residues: CASSLYGGTANTGELFF. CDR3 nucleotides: TGTGCCAGCAGCTTGTATGGCGGGACCGCGAACACCGGGGAGCTGTTTTTT.

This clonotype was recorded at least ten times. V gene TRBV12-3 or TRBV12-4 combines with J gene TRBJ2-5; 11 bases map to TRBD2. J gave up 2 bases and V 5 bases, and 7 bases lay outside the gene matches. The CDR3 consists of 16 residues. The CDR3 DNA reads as TGTGCCAGCAGTCCCATACTAGCGGGGGCTCAAGAGACCCAGTACTTC. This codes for CASSPILAGAQETQYF.

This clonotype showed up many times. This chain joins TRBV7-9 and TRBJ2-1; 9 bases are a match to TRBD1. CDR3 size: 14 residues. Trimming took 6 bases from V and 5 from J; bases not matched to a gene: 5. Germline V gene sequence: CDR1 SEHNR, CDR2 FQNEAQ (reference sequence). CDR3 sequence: CASSRTGDNNEQFF. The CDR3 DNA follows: TGTGCCAGCAGTCGGACAGGGGACAACAATGAGCAGTTCTTC.

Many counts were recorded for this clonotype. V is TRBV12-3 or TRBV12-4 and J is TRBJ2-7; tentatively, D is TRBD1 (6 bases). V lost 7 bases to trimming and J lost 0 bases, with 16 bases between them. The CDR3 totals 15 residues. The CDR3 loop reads CASTGPGQSSYEQYF. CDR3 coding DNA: TGTGCCAGCACCGGACCGGGACAAAGCTCCTACGAGCAGTACTTC.

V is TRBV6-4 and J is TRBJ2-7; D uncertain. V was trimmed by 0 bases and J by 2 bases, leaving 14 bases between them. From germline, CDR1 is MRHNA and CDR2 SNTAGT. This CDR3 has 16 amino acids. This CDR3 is CASSDSISLTPYEQYF. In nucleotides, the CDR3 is TGTGCCAGCAGTGACTCGATCAGTTTGACACCCTACGAGCAGTACTTC.

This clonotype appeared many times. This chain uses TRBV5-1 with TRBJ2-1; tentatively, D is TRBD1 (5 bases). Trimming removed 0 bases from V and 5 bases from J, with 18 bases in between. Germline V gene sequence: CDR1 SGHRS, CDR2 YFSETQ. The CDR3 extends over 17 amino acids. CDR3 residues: CASSLAVRQGGDNEQFF. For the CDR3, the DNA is TGCGCCAGCAGCTTGGCCGTTAGGCAGGGTGGTGACAATGAGCAGTTCTTC.

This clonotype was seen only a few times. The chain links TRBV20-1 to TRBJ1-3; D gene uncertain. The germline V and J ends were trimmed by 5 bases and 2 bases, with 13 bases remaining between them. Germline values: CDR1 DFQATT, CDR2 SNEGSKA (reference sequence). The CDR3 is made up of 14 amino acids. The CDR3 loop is CSARRGETGNTIYF. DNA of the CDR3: TGCAGTGCTCGGCGCGGTGAGACTGGAAACACCATATATTTT.

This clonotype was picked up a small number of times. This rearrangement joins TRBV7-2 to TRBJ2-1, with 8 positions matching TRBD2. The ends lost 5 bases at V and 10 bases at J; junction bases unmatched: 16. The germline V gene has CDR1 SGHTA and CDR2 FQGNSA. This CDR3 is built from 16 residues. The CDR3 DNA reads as TGTGCCAGCAGCCCAGACTCCGGGACTAGGGGGGCCGAGCAGTTCTTC. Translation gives CASSPDSGTRGAEQFF.

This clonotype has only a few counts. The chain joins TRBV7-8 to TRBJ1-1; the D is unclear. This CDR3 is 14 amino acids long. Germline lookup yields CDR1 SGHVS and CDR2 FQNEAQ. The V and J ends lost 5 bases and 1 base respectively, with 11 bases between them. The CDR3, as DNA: TGTGCCAGCAGCCCCGAGGTGGCGAACACTGAAGCTTTCTTT. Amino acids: CASSPEVANTEAFF.

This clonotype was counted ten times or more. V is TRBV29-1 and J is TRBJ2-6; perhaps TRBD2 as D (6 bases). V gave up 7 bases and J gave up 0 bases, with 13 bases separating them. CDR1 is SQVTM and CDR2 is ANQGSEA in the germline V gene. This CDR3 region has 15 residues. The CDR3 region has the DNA TGCAGCGCCGTGGGGAGGTTCTCTGGGGCCAACGTCCTGACTTTC. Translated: CSAVGRFSGANVLTF.

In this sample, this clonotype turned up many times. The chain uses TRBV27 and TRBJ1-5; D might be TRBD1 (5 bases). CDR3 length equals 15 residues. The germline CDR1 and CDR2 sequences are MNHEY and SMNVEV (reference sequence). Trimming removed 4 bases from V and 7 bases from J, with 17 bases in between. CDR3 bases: TGTGCCAGCAGTTCGTCCGGGACGCCTTCCCAGCCCCAGCATTTT. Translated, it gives CASSSSGTPSQPQHF.

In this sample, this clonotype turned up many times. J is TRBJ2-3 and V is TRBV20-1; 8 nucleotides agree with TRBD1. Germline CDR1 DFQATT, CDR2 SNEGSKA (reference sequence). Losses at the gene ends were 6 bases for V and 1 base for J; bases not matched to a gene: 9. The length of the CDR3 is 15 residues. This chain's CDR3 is CSAFNRGSGTDTQYF. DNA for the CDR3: TGCAGTGCCTTTAACAGGGGGAGTGGCACAGATACGCAGTATTTT.